These 16 T cell receptor beta chains were sequenced from one sample in a study of control samples from healthy donors and cancer patients. TCRdb's table, derived via immunoSEQ multiplex PCR, lists solely in-frame clones and lacks some. The table records about 120,000 clones, less than 95% of them present only once. Material for sequencing was blood. The receptors derive from a man younger than 40 in good health.

V is TRBV25-1 and J is TRBJ1-2; TRBD1 is a possible D gene (5 bases). Trimming cost V 7 bases and J 4 bases, with 13 bases left between them. The CDR3 length is 13 residues. Germline V gene sequence: CDR1 MGHDK, CDR2 SYGVNS. CDR3 sequence: CASMGGVPYGYTF. The CDR3 nucleotides read TGTGCCAGCATGGGGGGGGTTCCCTATGGCTACACCTTC.

The chain has TRBV2 and TRBJ1-2, with TRBD1 identical over 8 bases. The CDR3 spans 15 residues. V was pared by 5 bases and J by 6 bases, with 11 bases of the junction left unmatched. Germline CDR1 is SNHLY and CDR2 is FYNNEI. The CDR3 DNA is TGTGCCAGCAGTTCGAGCGACAGGGGAAGGAATGGCTACACCTTC. It translates to CASSSSDRGRNGYTF.

This chain links TRBV6-5 with TRBJ1-6; D gene unclear. V was pared by 2 bases and J by 8 bases, with 4 bases between. CDR1 is MNHEY and CDR2 is SVGAGI in the germline V gene. The CDR3 spans 12 residues. The CDR3 spells CASSYGYSPLHF. CDR3 nucleotide sequence: TGTGCCAGCAGTTACGGGTATTCACCCCTCCACTTT.

V is TRBV4-3 and J is TRBJ2-1; 9 bases line up with TRBD1. The V and J ends lost 5 bases and 7 bases, in that order; junction bases with no gene match: 15. This CDR3 has 17 residues. Germline V CDR1 and CDR2: LGHNA, YSLEER. The CDR3 region is CASSATPTGGAGNEQFF. Here the CDR3 DNA reads TGCGCCAGCAGCGCTACACCCACAGGGGGCGCGGGTAATGAGCAGTTCTTC.

V is TRBV6-5 and J is TRBJ2-2, with TRBD2 matching over 15 bases. Per the germline V gene, CDR1 is MNHEY and CDR2 is SVGAGI. V was pared by 4 bases and J by 6 bases, with 0 bases of the junction left unmatched. The CDR3 is 15 residues long. The CDR3 nucleotides are TGTGCCAGCAGTTGGACTAGCGGGGGGGCCGGGGAGCTGTTTTTT. This gives the protein CASSWTSGGAGELFF.

This clone came up many times. J is TRBJ2-7 and V is TRBV2, with D tentatively TRBD1 or TRBD2 (5 bases each). V was pared by 6 bases and J by 1 base, with 10 bases between. CDR3 size: 13 residues. Germline loops: CDR1 SNHLY, CDR2 FYNNEI. Here the CDR3 DNA reads TGTGCCAGCAGGGGACCGTTGTCCTACGAGCAGTACTTC. Its translation: CASRGPLSYEQYF.

The CDR3 sequence is CASSEGNSPLHF. DNA of the CDR3: TGTGCCAGCAGCGAGGGTAATTCACCCCTCCACTTT. The rearrangement joins TRBV9 to TRBJ1-6, with D unresolved. Trimming shortened V by 3 bases and J by 6 bases, and 4 bases separated the two germline ends. Germline loops: CDR1 SGDLS, CDR2 YYNGEE. This CDR3 spans 12 amino acids.

This chain joins TRBV30 and TRBJ1-2, with TRBD1 matching over 7 bases. Trimming at V came to 2 bases and at J to 2 bases, leaving 5 bases not matched to a gene. CDR3 size: 14 residues. Germline V gene lookup returns CDR1 GTSNPN and CDR2 SVGIG (reference sequence). The CDR3 nucleotides read TGTGCCTGGAGTACCCTGACAGGGAACTATGGCTACACCTTC. Translated, it gives CAWSTLTGNYGYTF. The whole variable domain, remainder taken from reference TRBV30 and TRBJ1-2, is SQTIHQWPATLVQPVGSPLSLECTVEGTSNPNLYWYRQAAGRGLQLLFYSVGIGQISSEVPQNLSASRPQDRQFILSSKKLLLSDSGFYLCAWSTLTGNYGYTFGSGTRLTVV.

V and J are TRBV13 and TRBJ2-6; D might be TRBD2 (6 bases). The length of the CDR3 is 16 residues. Germline loops: CDR1 PRHDT, CDR2 FYEKMQ (reference sequence). The V end lost 5 bases, the J end lost 0 bases, and 11 bases lay between the germline ends. The CDR3 sequence is CASSRGGSSGANVLTF. The CDR3 DNA follows: TGTGCCAGCAGCCGGGGAGGATCCTCTGGGGCCAACGTCCTGACTTTC.

The gene calls are TRBV30 and TRBJ1-5; possible D gene TRBD1, 5 bases. Germline values: CDR1 GTSNPN, CDR2 SVGIG (reference sequence). Trimming cost V 5 bases and J 0 bases, with 8 bases left between them. The CDR3 is 13 amino acids. CDR3 sequence (DNA): TGTGCCTGGGCCGGGGGTAGCAATCAGCCCCAGCATTTT. Translated: CAWAGGSNQPQHF.

The rearrangement joins TRBV4-2 to TRBJ2-3; 11 positions agree with TRBD2. Germline trimming cut 2 bases from V and 5 bases from J; bases unmatched to any gene: 6. CDR3 length: 16 residues. Germline V CDR1 and CDR2: LGHNA, YNFKEQ. CDR3 coding DNA: TGTGCCAGCAGCCAACTAGCGGGGGGTGGAGAAGATACGCAGTATTTT. This encodes CASSQLAGGGEDTQYF.

V usage is TRBV6-5 and J usage is TRBJ1-2, with TRBD1 matching over 7 bases. CDR3 length: 15 amino acids. Germline CDR1 and CDR2: MNHEY and SVGAGI. V gave up 0 bases and J gave up 7 bases; unmatched junction bases: 8. The CDR3 DNA reads as TGTGCCAGCAGTTACTCGCCAGGGGGTATCTCTGGCTACACCTTC. It specifies CASSYSPGGISGYTF.

The J gene is TRBJ2-5, the V gene TRBV4-1, with TRBD2 identical over 8 bases. This CDR3 has 16 residues. Germline loops: CDR1 MGHRA, CDR2 YSYEKL. With V trimmed by 3 bases and J by 6 bases, 12 bases remained unmatched. This chain's CDR3 is CASSHPTSAERKTQYF. In nucleotides, the CDR3 is TGCGCCAGCAGCCACCCGACTAGCGCAGAGCGTAAGACCCAGTACTTC.

The chain couples TRBV6-6 to TRBJ2-3; 9 bases fit TRBD1. The CDR3 length is 16 residues. Germline loops: CDR1 MNHNY, CDR2 SVGAGI (reference sequence). After removal of 6 bases from V and 3 bases from J, the junction contained 10 bases not matched to a gene. The DNA for the CDR3 is TGTGCCAGCAGCCTTAGGGCCGGGACAGGGACAGATACGCAGTATTTT. It specifies CASSLRAGTGTDTQYF.

This sequence joins TRBV6-2 or TRBV6-3 and TRBJ1-1; D unclear. Germline V gene lookup returns CDR1 MNHEY and CDR2 SVGEGT. The V end was cut by 5 bases, the J end by 5 bases, with 6 bases between. This CDR3 has 11 residues. The CDR3 protein is CASSGRTEAFF. CDR3 DNA sequence: TGTGCCAGCAGTGGCCGGACTGAAGCTTTCTTT.

The chain is built from TRBV19 and TRBJ1-1; D gene unclear. CDR1 is LNHDA, CDR2 SQIVND, per germline (reference sequence). The CDR3 contains 15 residues. V shed 5 bases and J shed 1 base, with 14 bases lying between them. The CDR3 reads CASSPGLFPNTEAFF. The CDR3 nucleotides read TGTGCCAGTAGTCCAGGACTGTTTCCGAACACTGAAGCTTTCTTT.